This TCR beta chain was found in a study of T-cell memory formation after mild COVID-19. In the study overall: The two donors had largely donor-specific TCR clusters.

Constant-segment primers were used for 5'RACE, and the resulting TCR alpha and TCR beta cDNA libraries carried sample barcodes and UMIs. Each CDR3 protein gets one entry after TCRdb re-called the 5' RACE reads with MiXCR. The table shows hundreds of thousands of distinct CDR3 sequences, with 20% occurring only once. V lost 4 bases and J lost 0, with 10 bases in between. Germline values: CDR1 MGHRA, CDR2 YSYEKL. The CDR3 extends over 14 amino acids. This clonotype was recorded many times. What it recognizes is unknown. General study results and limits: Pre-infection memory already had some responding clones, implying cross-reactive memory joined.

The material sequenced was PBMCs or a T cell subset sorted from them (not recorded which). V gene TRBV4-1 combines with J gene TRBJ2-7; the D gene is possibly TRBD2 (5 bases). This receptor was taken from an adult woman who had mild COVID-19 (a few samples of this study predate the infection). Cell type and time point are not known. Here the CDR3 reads CASSPSGSSYEQYF. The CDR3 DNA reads TGCGCCAGCAGCCCCAGCGGTAGCTCCTACGAGCAGTACTTC.